The entry below describes one T cell receptor (beta chain). The antigen is unknown. Samples: about 28 days before transplant, then days 30, 100 and 180 after. Method: immunoSEQ multiplex PCR; TCRdb's copy keeps in-frame clones and lacks some. The sample includes some 17,000 clones, about 83% of them seen just once. This CDR3 is built from 13 residues. Between the trimmed V and J ends, which lost 6 bases and 1 base, there was a span of 7 bases. The germline CDR1 and CDR2 sequences are SGHRS and YFSETQ. These data come from a study of T cell clonotyping in hematopoietic cell transplantation. Whole-study findings and limits: After transplant, recipient diversity fell while pathologically expanded clonotypes grew through day 180. Broader posttransplant TCR repertoire diversity was predicted by graft donor and pretransplant recipient Inverse Simpson Index values.

The sequence derives from a male patient over 55 who had an allogeneic stem cell transplant from a related donor, so the T cells may come from the graft donor. Some clones in this sample may be carry-over from other donors' samples. This sample comprised PBMCs, obtained 100 days after allogeneic stem cell transplant. V gene TRBV5-1 combines with J gene TRBJ2-2; tentative D call: TRBD2 (6 bases). The CDR3 sequence is CASNGGNTGELFF. CDR3 nucleotides: TGCGCCAGCAACGGGGGGAACACCGGGGAGCTGTTTTTT.